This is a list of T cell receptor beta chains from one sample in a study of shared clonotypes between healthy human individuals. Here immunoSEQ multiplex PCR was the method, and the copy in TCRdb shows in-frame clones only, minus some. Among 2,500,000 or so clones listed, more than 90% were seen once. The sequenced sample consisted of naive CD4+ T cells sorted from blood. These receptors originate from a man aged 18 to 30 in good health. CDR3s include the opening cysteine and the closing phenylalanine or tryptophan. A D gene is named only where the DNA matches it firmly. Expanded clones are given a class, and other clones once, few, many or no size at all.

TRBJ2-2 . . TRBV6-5 TGTGCCAGCAGTTATGGCCACACCGGGGAGCTGTTTTTT CASSYGHTGELFF
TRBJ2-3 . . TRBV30 TGTGCCTGGAGACGATTTACAGATACGCAGTATTTT CAWRRFTDTQYF
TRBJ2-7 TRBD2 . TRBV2 TGTGCCAGCAGTCCCTGGACTAGCGGGCGCTACGCGCTCTCCTACGAGCAGTACTTC CASSPWTSGRYALSYEQYF
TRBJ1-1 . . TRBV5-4 TGTGCCAGCAGCCCGACATTGAACACTGAAGCTTTCTTT CASSPTLNTEAFF
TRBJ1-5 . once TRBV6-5 TGTGCCAGCACCCCAGGTATCAATCAGCCCCAGCATTTT CASTPGINQPQHF
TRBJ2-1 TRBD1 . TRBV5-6 TGTGCCAGCAGCTCCGGACAGGGCTTGTATCAGTTCTTC CASSSGQGLYQFF
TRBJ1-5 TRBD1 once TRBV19 TGTGCCAGTAGTACCACCGGGACAGGATCTTTCGGTCAGCCCCAGCATTTT CASSTTGTGSFGQPQHF
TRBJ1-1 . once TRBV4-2 TGTGCCAGCAGCCGCGAAGGAGGGGGGAACACTGAAGCTTTCTTT CASSREGGGNTEAFF
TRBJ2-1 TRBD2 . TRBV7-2 TGTGCCAGCTCCCCGGGGGGGAATGAGCAGTTCTTC CASSPGGNEQFF
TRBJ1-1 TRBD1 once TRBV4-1 TGCGCCAGCAGCCCCAGGGGGGGATCGACGACTGAAGCTTTCTTT CASSPRGGSTTEAFF
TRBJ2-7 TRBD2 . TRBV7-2 TGTGCCAGCAGCTGGGGCCGACTAGCGGGAGTCGAGCAGTACTTC CASSWGRLAGVEQYF
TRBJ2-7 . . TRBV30 TGTGCCTGGAGTGTAAACATCCCAACCTACGAGCAGTACTTC CAWSVNIPTYEQYF
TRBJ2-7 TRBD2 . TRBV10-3 TGTGCCATCAGTTTGGCTAGCGGGAGTAGGAACGAGCAGTACTTC CAISLASGSRNEQYF
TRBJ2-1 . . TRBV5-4 TGTGCCAGCAGCAGTCCCTCGCAGAGCAATGAGCAGTTCTTC CASSSPSQSNEQFF
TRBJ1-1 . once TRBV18 TGTGCCAGCTCACCACCAGGCCGAGGGACGAACACTGAAGCTTTCTTT CASSPPGRGTNTEAFF
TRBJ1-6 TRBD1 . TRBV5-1 TGCGCCAGCAGCGCGGCGGTAACAGGGGGCACCCTCCACTTT CASSAAVTGGTLHF
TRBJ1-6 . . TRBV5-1 TGCGCCAGCAGCTTGGCGGAGAGTACTTATAATTCACCCCTCCACTTT CASSLAESTYNSPLHF
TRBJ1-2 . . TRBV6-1 TGTGCCAGCAGCGAAAGGGTTGGAACCCTAAACTATGGCTACACCTTC CASSERVGTLNYGYTF
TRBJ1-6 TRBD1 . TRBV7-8 TGTGCCAGCAGCATTCGGGAGGGGGCTATCCCCCTCCACTTT CASSIREGAIPLHF
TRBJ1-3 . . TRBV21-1 TGTGCCAGCAGCAAAGCGGCAACACTTTCTGGAAACACCATATATTTT CASSKAATLSGNTIYF
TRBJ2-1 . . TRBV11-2 TGTGCCAGCAGCTTTCTGGGGCTGGGTGGCAATGAGCAGTTCTTC CASSFLGLGGNEQFF
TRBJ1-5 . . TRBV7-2 TGTGCCAGCAGCTCCGGGGGGCAGGGCTTCAATCAGCCCCAGCATTTT CASSSGGQGFNQPQHF
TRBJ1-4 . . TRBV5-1 TGCGCCAGCAGCTCGCTGGGGGGCGCGAATGAAAAACTGTTTTTT CASSSLGGANEKLFF
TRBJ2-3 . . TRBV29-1 TGCAGCGTTGAAGTTACCCCGTATTTT CSVEVTPYF
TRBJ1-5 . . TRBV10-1 TGCGCCAGCAGTGATGGTGGGAATCAGCCCCAGCATTTT CASSDGGNQPQHF
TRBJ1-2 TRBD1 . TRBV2 TGTGCCAGCAGTGAGGAGGGGGCAAGCTATGGCTACACCTTC CASSEEGASYGYTF
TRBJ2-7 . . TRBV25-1 TGTGCCAGCAGTGACGCTCAGAGGAACTACGAGCAGTACTTC CASSDAQRNYEQYF
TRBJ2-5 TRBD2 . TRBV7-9 TGTGCCAGCAGCCAGGGACTAGCGGAGCTCCAAGAGACCCAGTACTTC CASSQGLAELQETQYF
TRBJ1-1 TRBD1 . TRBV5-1 TGCGCCAGCAGCACTCGACAGGGACGCACTGAAGCTTTCTTT CASSTRQGRTEAFF
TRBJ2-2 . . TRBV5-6 TGTGCCAGCAGCTTTGTTCCCTCCCGGGACCTAAACACCGGGGAGCTGTTTTTT CASSFVPSRDLNTGELFF
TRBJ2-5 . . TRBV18 TGTGCCAGCTCACCAGGTTTAGCACAAGAGACCCAGTACTTC CASSPGLAQETQYF
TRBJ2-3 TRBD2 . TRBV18 TGTGCCAGCTCACAGACTAGCGGGGTATACACAGATACGCAGTATTTT CASSQTSGVYTDTQYF
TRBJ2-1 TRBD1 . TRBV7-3 TGTGCCAGCAGCCCGAGGGGGACGGGACAGGGTTGGAATGAGCAGTTCTTC CASSPRGTGQGWNEQFF
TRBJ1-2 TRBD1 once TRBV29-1 TGCAGCGTTGTATTGGGGACAGGGAACTATGGCTACACCTTC CSVVLGTGNYGYTF
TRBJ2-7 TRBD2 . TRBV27 TGTGCCAGCAAGGAGCGGGGGAGCTCCTACGAGCAGTACTTC CASKERGSSYEQYF
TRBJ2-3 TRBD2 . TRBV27 TGTGCCAGCAGTTTTAGACGGGGGGGCCAATTAATAGATACGCAGTATTTT CASSFRRGGQLIDTQYF
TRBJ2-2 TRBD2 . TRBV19 TGTGCCAGTAGTCCACTAGCGGGGGTTACCGGGGAGCTGTTTTTT CASSPLAGVTGELFF
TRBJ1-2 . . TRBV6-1 TGTGCCAGCATCGCAGGCGGGGATGGCTACACCTTC CASIAGGDGYTF
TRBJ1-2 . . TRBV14 TGTGCCAGCAGCCGGGCCGTCGATCCTAACTATGGCTACACCTTC CASSRAVDPNYGYTF
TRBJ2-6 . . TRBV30 TGTGCCTGGAGTGTACTTATCAGGGCTGGGGCCAACGTCCTGACTTTC CAWSVLIRAGANVLTF
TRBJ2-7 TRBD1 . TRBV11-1 TGTGCCAGCAGCTTAGGGGACAGGCCATACGAGCAGTACTTC CASSLGDRPYEQYF
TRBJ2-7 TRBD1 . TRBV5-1 TGCGCCAGCAGCTTGGTAGGGACAGGGGCCTACGAGCAGTACTTC CASSLVGTGAYEQYF
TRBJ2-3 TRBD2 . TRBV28 TGTGCCAGCAGTTTCCCCGGGGGGGATAGCACAGATACGCAGTATTTT CASSFPGGDSTDTQYF
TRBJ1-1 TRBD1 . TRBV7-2 TGTGCCAGCAGCTTTAGCCCTGGGACAGGGGGGACTGAAGCTTTCTTT CASSFSPGTGGTEAFF
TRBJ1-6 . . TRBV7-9 TGTGCCAGCAGCCCGGGCCGGGGGCTCTCCTATAATTCACCCCTCCACTTT CASSPGRGLSYNSPLHF